Below, 26 T cell receptor beta chains from the same sample are listed, as sequenced in a study of T cells in Graves' hyperthyroidism and ophthalmopathy. The investigators amplified TCR beta CDR3 regions from RNA transcripts. The TCR CDR3 first-round RT-PCR relied on the HTBI primer set. TCRdb ran MiXCR on the multiplex PCR reads and lists one entry per CDR3 protein. The sample includes about 400,000 distinct CDR3 sequences, approximately 15% of them seen just once. The sequencing input was blood. These receptors came from a young woman with Graves' hyperthyroidism.

The rearrangement links TRBV28 to TRBJ2-1, with 8 bases matching TRBD1. Unmatched junction bases numbered 9, after V lost 1 base and J lost 7 bases. This CDR3 spans 16 amino acids. Germline CDR1 MDHEN, CDR2 SYDVKM. The CDR3 DNA is TGTGCCAGCAGTTTATCGGGGCAGGGGGCGAGAAATGAGCAGTTCTTC. Translation: CASSLSGQGARNEQFF.

This clonotype came up a few times. The genes are TRBV7-9 and TRBJ1-1; TRBD1 matches 9 bases. V was clipped by 5 bases and J by 13 bases; unmatched bases: 5. Germline V gene sequence: CDR1 SEHNR, CDR2 FQNEAQ (reference sequence). CDR3 length: 11 amino acids. CDR3 amino acids: CASSPRQGGFF. CDR3 DNA: TGTGCCAGCAGCCCCCGACAGGGGGGTTTCTTT. Combining the CDR3 with reference TRBV7-9 and TRBJ1-1 gives the whole variable domain DTGVSQNPRHKITKRGQNVTFRCDPISEHNRLYWYRQTLGQGPEFLTYFQNEAQLEKSRLLSDRFSAERPKGSFSTLEIQRTEQGDSAMYLCASSPRQGGFFGQGTRLTVV.

This clonotype was counted many times. The chain joins TRBV12-3 or TRBV12-4 to TRBJ2-3, with 8 bases lining up with TRBD2. After removal of 6 bases from V and 2 bases from J, the junction contained 16 bases not matched to a gene. The CDR3 runs 18 residues. CDR3 residues: CASSPSVAGRGITDTQYF. The CDR3, as DNA: TGTGCCAGCAGCCCGTCCGTAGCCGGGAGGGGTATCACAGATACGCAGTATTTT.

Turning to this clonotype: Just one base apart from a much larger clone, this may be a read error. The chain uses TRBV30 and TRBJ1-3; D is unresolved. Germline V lookup: CDR1 GTSNPN, CDR2 SVGIG (reference sequence). This CDR3 has 15 residues. CDR3 residues: CAWAAGWWPGNTMYF. CDR3 nucleotide sequence: TGTGCCTGGGCAGCGGGGTGGTGGCCTGGAAACACCATGTATTTT. The full variable domain, rest sourced from reference TRBV30 and TRBJ1-3, is SQTIHQWPATLVQPVGSPLSLECTVEGTSNPNLYWYRQAAGRGLQLLFYSVGIGQISSEVPQNLSASRPQDRQFILSSKKLLLSDSGFYLCAWAAGWWPGNTMYFGEGSWLTVV.

This clonotype was recorded once. The V and J genes are TRBV20-1 and TRBJ2-7; D gene ambiguous. The CDR3 has 10 residues. The V gene's germline CDR1 is DFQATT and CDR2 SNEGSKA (reference sequence). The ends were cut back, 5 bases at V and 3 bases at J, with 5 bases in the middle. CDR3 DNA sequence: TGCAGTGCTTTGTTCTACGAGCAGTACTTC. This translates into CSALFYEQYF.

This clonotype came up many times. The chain uses TRBV7-9 and TRBJ1-6; 9 positions match TRBD1. This CDR3 has 17 amino acids. Trimming removed 3 bases from V and 10 bases from J; junction bases left unmatched: 13. Germline V CDR1 and CDR2: SEHNR, FQNEAQ (reference sequence). The CDR3 DNA reads TGTGCCAGCAGCTTCATAAACCCGGGACAGGGTTCATCACCCCTCCACTTT. Amino acid sequence: CASSFINPGQGSSPLHF. The complete variable domain, with remaining parts taken from reference TRBV7-9 and TRBJ1-6, reads DTGVSQNPRHKITKRGQNVTFRCDPISEHNRLYWYRQTLGQGPEFLTYFQNEAQLEKSRLLSDRFSAERPKGSFSTLEIQRTEQGDSAMYLCASSFINPGQGSSPLHFGNGTRLTVT.

This chain connects TRBV19 to TRBJ2-2; D might be TRBD2 (6 bases). This CDR3 comprises 16 residues. V was cut by 3 bases and J by 1 base, with 12 bases left in between. Germline-derived CDR1 and CDR2 are LNHDA and SQIVND (reference sequence). This chain's CDR3 is CASSILSGRNTGELFF. For the CDR3, the DNA is TGTGCCAGTAGTATCCTTTCCGGGAGGAACACCGGGGAGCTGTTTTTT.

This clonotype showed up many times. The chain uses TRBV3-1 and TRBJ2-2; 11 bases agree with TRBD2. Germline V gene data show CDR1 as LGHDT and CDR2 as YNNKEL (reference sequence). The V segment lost 4 bases and the J segment 0 bases; nucleotides outside the gene matches: 7. This CDR3 is built from 18 residues. The CDR3 loop reads CASSRRGTSGSNTGELFF. The CDR3 DNA reads as TGTGCCAGCAGCCGCCGGGGGACTAGCGGATCGAACACCGGGGAGCTGTTTTTT.

This chain joins TRBV19 and TRBJ1-4; tentative D call: TRBD1 (5 bases). CDR1 and CDR2 from the germline V gene are LNHDA and SQIVND (reference sequence). This CDR3 is 14 amino acids long. The V end was cut by 4 bases, the J end by 8 bases, with 14 bases between. CDR3 protein: CASSSGTPPEKLFF. CDR3 in DNA: TGTGCCAGTAGTAGCGGGACCCCGCCGGAAAAACTGTTTTTT.

This clonotype was found many times. This chain connects TRBV20-1 to TRBJ2-3, with D possibly TRBD1 on 6 matching bases. The CDR3 loop spans 13 amino acids. The V gene lost 6 bases and the J gene lost 2 bases, with 12 bases spanning the gap. Germline V gives CDR1 DFQATT, CDR2 SNEGSKA (reference sequence). The CDR3 DNA is TGCAGTGCACCCGGGACACTCACAGATACGCAGTATTTT. Translating it yields CSAPGTLTDTQYF.

There are a few counts of this clonotype. The V gene is TRBV19, the J gene TRBJ2-4, with D unclear. Trimming shortened V by 5 bases and J by 0 bases, and 14 bases separated the two germline ends. Per germline, CDR1 LNHDA and CDR2 SQIVND (reference sequence). There are 16 residues in the CDR3. This CDR3 is CASSQDRFLAKNIQYF. The CDR3 DNA follows: TGTGCCAGTAGTCAGGACCGCTTCTTAGCCAAAAACATTCAGTACTTC.

The table lists this clonotype with many counts. The rearrangement uses TRBV5-1 and TRBJ2-7; 7 nucleotides agree with TRBD1. Trimming took 0 bases from V and 5 from J; bases not matched to a gene: 8. Germline V CDR1 and CDR2: SGHRS, YFSETQ. The CDR3 is 15 amino acids. Here the CDR3 DNA reads TGCGCCAGCAGCTTGGATTACAGGGGTTTGGACGAGCAGTACTTC. It translates to CASSLDYRGLDEQYF.

The chain couples TRBV29-1 to TRBJ1-4, with D possibly being TRBD1 (5 bases). This CDR3 is built from 16 residues. V shed 4 bases and J shed 0 bases, with 15 bases lying between them. The germline V gene has CDR1 SQVTM and CDR2 ANQGSEA. CDR3: CSVGGSGHPTNEKLFF. CDR3 nucleotide sequence: TGCAGCGTTGGAGGTTCGGGGCATCCAACTAATGAAAAACTGTTTTTT.

In its sample, this clonotype was seen many times. J is TRBJ2-7 and V is TRBV28, with 12 positions matching TRBD2. V was pared by 6 bases and J by 0 bases, with 3 bases of the junction left unmatched. Per germline, CDR1 MDHEN and CDR2 SYDVKM. The CDR3 runs 15 residues. CDR3 amino acids: CASSLTSGSSYEQYF. In nucleotides, the CDR3 is TGTGCCAGCAGCCTGACTAGCGGGAGCTCCTACGAGCAGTACTTC.

This clonotype was seen at least ten times. The chain joins TRBV7-8 to TRBJ2-2; D not certain. This CDR3 has 15 residues. V gave up 6 bases and J gave up 4 bases, with 15 bases separating them. Germline loops: CDR1 SGHVS, CDR2 FQNEAQ. In DNA, the CDR3 is TGTGCCAGCAGTCGAGAGTACTTTCGCACCGGGGAGCTGTTTTTT. This translates into CASSREYFRTGELFF. The full variable domain, its missing parts supplied by reference TRBV7-8 and TRBJ2-2, is GAGVSQSPRYKVAKRGQDVALRCDPISGHVSLFWYQQALGQGPEFLTYFQNEAQLDKSGLPSDRFFAERPEGSVSTLKIQRTQQEDSAVYLCASSREYFRTGELFFGEGSRLTVL.

The CDR3 reads CASRGASSETQYF. CDR3 sequence (DNA): TGTGCCAGTAGGGGGGCTAGCTCGGAGACCCAGTACTTC. The chain joins TRBV9 to TRBJ2-5, with D perhaps given as TRBD1 or TRBD2 (6 bases each). V lost 8 bases and J 5 bases, leaving 16 bases between the germline ends. Germline-derived CDR1 and CDR2 are SGDLS and YYNGEE. CDR3 length: 13 residues.

V and J are TRBV28 and TRBJ1-5, with a tentative D call TRBD1 (5 bases). The germline CDR1 and CDR2 sequences are MDHEN and SYDVKM. This CDR3 has 15 residues. V gave up 8 bases and J gave up 2 bases, with 16 bases separating them. Here the CDR3 reads CASGGFVGGNQPQHF. In nucleotides, the CDR3 is TGTGCCAGCGGGGGGTTTGTGGGAGGCAATCAGCCCCAGCATTTT. The full variable domain, in which reference TRBV28 and TRBJ1-5 provide the parts outside the CDR3, is DVKVTQSSRYLVKRTGEKVFLECVQDMDHENMFWYRQDPGLGLRLIYFSYDVKMKEKGDIPEGYSVSREKKERFSLILESASTNQTSMYLCASGGFVGGNQPQHFGDGTRLSIL.

The table lists this clonotype with many counts. The V and J genes are TRBV11-2 and TRBJ2-7; 10 bases agree with TRBD2. From germline, CDR1 is SGHAT and CDR2 FQNNGV. Unmatched junction bases numbered 4, after V lost 1 base and J lost 1 base. The CDR3 is made up of 16 amino acids. The CDR3 spells CASSLGPSGSSYEQYF. The DNA for the CDR3 is TGTGCCAGCAGCTTAGGTCCTAGCGGGAGTTCCTACGAGCAGTACTTC.

In this sample, this clonotype turned up many times. This chain uses TRBV20-1 with TRBJ2-1; TRBD2 matches 11 bases. V lost 3 bases, J lost 7 bases, and 5 bases stayed unmatched. The length of the CDR3 is 14 residues. Germline CDR1 DFQATT, CDR2 SNEGSKA (reference sequence). CDR3: CSASPGLADNEQFF. For the CDR3, the DNA is TGCAGTGCTAGTCCGGGACTAGCGGATAATGAGCAGTTCTTC.

This clonotype showed up just a few times. The J gene is TRBJ2-1, the V gene TRBV5-1, with D hard to call. The CDR3 is 14 residues long. The germline V and J ends were trimmed by 4 bases and 0 bases, with 8 bases remaining between them. Per germline, CDR1 SGHRS and CDR2 YFSETQ. CDR3 sequence: CASSILGSYNEQFF. The CDR3 region has the DNA TGCGCCAGCAGCATACTGGGCTCCTACAATGAGCAGTTCTTC.

This clonotype appeared a few times. CDR3 bases: TGTGCCAGCAGCCAAGATCCCGCCGGGGGCCGATATGGCTACACCTTC. This codes for CASSQDPAGGRYGYTF. This chain connects TRBV4-2 to TRBJ1-2; tentative D call: TRBD1 (6 bases). Germline loops: CDR1 LGHNA, CDR2 YNFKEQ. The CDR3 sequence is 16 residues long. The germline V and J ends were trimmed by 0 bases and 5 bases, with 16 bases remaining between them.

There are many counts of this clonotype. The CDR3 coding sequence is TGTGCCAGCAGTTCTCACGGACTAGCCCAAGAGACCCAGTACTTC. Its translation is CASSSHGLAQETQYF. The rearrangement joins TRBV12-3 or TRBV12-4 to TRBJ2-5, with 8 bases aligning to TRBD2. CDR3 length: 15 residues. With V trimmed by 4 bases and J by 1 base, 5 bases remained unmatched.

This clonotype has at least ten counts. V gene TRBV18 combines with J gene TRBJ2-3; tentatively, D is TRBD2 (6 bases). Germline assignment: CDR1 KGHSH and CDR2 LQKENI. The CDR3 consists of 16 residues. Trimming shortened V by 0 bases and J by 4 bases, and 14 bases separated the two germline ends. The CDR3 bases are TGTGCCAGCTCACCACCCCGACCGGGAGACGCAGATACGCAGTATTTT. It yields the protein CASSPPRPGDADTQYF.

This clonotype was detected many times. At one end the junction does not follow the germline gene, possibly because of a read error. This sequence joins TRBV5-1 and TRBJ2-5; D remains ambiguous. In germline, CDR1 is SGHRS, CDR2 YFSETQ. The CDR3 runs to 12 residues. The CDR3 reads CASSFPGETQYF. The DNA of the CDR3 is TGTGCCAGCAGTTTCCCCGGGGAGACCCAGTACTTC.

The sample holds a few counts of this clonotype. This rearrangement joins TRBV7-9 to TRBJ2-1; 14 nucleotides agree with TRBD2. Germline CDR1 reads SEHNR; CDR2 reads FQNEAQ (reference sequence). The CDR3 length is 21 residues. Trimming took 3 bases from V and 0 from J; bases not matched to a gene: 13. The CDR3 DNA is TGTGCCAGCAGCTTTCCCACCGGGACTAGCGGGAGAGTGAGCTCCTACAATGAGCAGTTCTTC. It codes for CASSFPTGTSGRVSSYNEQFF.

The V call is TRBV13, the J call TRBJ2-3; TRBD2 aligns across 10 bases. With V trimmed by 0 bases and J by 5 bases, 11 bases remained unmatched. Germline CDR1 PRHDT, CDR2 FYEKMQ (reference sequence). There are 18 residues in the CDR3. The CDR3 loop reads CASSLGVLAGVFEDTQYF. In DNA, the CDR3 is TGTGCCAGCAGCTTAGGTGTCCTAGCGGGAGTATTCGAAGATACGCAGTATTTT.